This is a list of T cell receptor beta chains from one sample in a study of CD4+ T cells in melanoma. Repertoires were generated with immunoSEQ multiplex PCR, while TCRdb's copy carries only in-frame clones and drops some. This table holds about 21,000 clones, approximately 80% found once. Sequenced input: cells from a culture (not recorded whether cultured in vitro). The receptor source for this set is a human donor with melanoma. Each CDR3 is given with its conserved first and last residue. D genes are given only for firm matches. Not every row has a clone size; where given, it reads once, few, many or a size class.

clone_size,j_call,d_call,v_call,cdr3_aa,cdr3_nt
once,TRBJ2-3,TRBD1,TRBV6-4,CASSDQGASTDTQYF,TGTGCCAGCAGTGATCAGGGGGCGAGCACAGATACGCAGTATTTT
-,TRBJ2-3,TRBD2,TRBV29-1,CSAGGGWGTDTQYF,TGCAGCGCTGGGGGGGGATGGGGGACAGATACGCAGTATTTT
-,TRBJ2-5,TRBD1,TRBV18,CASSPGQGETQYF,TGTGCCAGCTCCCCGGGACAGGGGGAGACCCAGTACTTC
few,TRBJ2-7,-,TRBV5-1,CASSLGQIYEQYF,TGCGCCAGCAGCTTGGGTCAGATCTACGAGCAGTACTTC
-,TRBJ2-2,-,TRBV4-2,CASSHLGGGQITGELFF,TGTGCCAGCAGCCACCTAGGGGGGGGACAGATCACCGGGGAGCTGTTTTTT
-,TRBJ1-3,-,TRBV6-5,CASSYSGVSGNTIYF,TGTGCCAGCAGTTATTCAGGGGTGTCTGGAAACACCATATATTTT
-,TRBJ2-3,TRBD2,TRBV5-1,CASSLTSGSLDTQYF,TGCGCCAGCAGCTTGACTAGCGGGTCTTTGGATACGCAGTATTTT
-,TRBJ2-7,-,TRBV7-3,CASSQIMGQREYF,TGTGCCAGCAGCCAAATTATGGGTCAGCGCGAGTACTTC
-,TRBJ2-3,TRBD2,TRBV6-1,CASSEVPSGGPPDTQYF,TGTGCCAGCAGTGAAGTTCCTAGCGGGGGGCCCCCAGATACGCAGTATTTT
-,TRBJ2-7,TRBD1,TRBV2,CASKGTGRSEQYF,TGTGCCAGCAAGGGGACAGGGCGGTCCGAGCAGTACTTC
-,TRBJ1-2,-,TRBV6-1,CASSDFSGTSYGYTF,TGTGCCAGCAGTGATTTCTCCGGGACAAGCTATGGCTACACCTTC
few,TRBJ2-1,-,TRBV6-1,CASSGLGWGSGEQFF,TGTGCCAGCAGTGGCCTTGGGTGGGGAAGCGGTGAGCAGTTCTTC
-,TRBJ1-6,-,TRBV12-5,CASGFLWGVDSPLHF,TGTGCTAGTGGTTTCCTCTGGGGTGTAGATTCACCCCTCCACTTT
-,TRBJ2-7,TRBD2,TRBV9,CASSVDGGVNEQYF,TGTGCCAGCAGCGTAGATGGGGGGGTAAACGAGCAGTACTTC
-,TRBJ1-5,-,TRBV6-5,CASSWTLSYSNQPQHF,TGTGCCAGCAGTTGGACACTCTCATATAGCAATCAGCCCCAGCATTTT
-,TRBJ2-1,-,TRBV7-3,CASSLHGGKNEQFF,TGTGCCAGCAGCTTACATGGGGGCAAGAATGAGCAGTTCTTC
-,TRBJ1-6,-,TRBV10-2,CASSESGGNNSPLHF,TGCGCCAGCAGTGAGTCTGGGGGTAACAATTCACCCCTCCACTTT
-,TRBJ2-3,TRBD2,TRBV4-2,CASSQDTPTSGGASTDTQYF,TGTGCCAGCAGCCAAGATACGCCGACTAGCGGGGGGGCTAGCACAGATACGCAGTATTTT
-,TRBJ2-1,-,TRBV10-2,CASSRGDEQFF,TGCGCCAGCAGTAGGGGGGATGAGCAGTTCTTC
few,TRBJ1-1,-,TRBV4-1,CASSHPGARRGDPNLEDTEAFF,TGCGCCAGCAGCCACCCCGGGGCGCGACGTGGGGACCCGAATTTGGAGGACACTGAAGCTTTCTTT
few,TRBJ1-4,-,TRBV30,CAWSPVDEKLFF,TGTGCCTGGAGTCCGGTGGATGAAAAACTGTTTTTT
-,TRBJ1-2,TRBD1,TRBV29-1,CSVKPPPTGAYGYTF,TGCAGCGTCAAACCCCCCCCGACAGGGGCCTATGGCTACACCTTC
-,TRBJ2-7,-,TRBV6-1,CASSELRGSYEQYF,TGTGCCAGCAGTGAATTGAGGGGATCCTACGAGCAGTACTTC
-,TRBJ2-7,-,TRBV18,CASSLTTGEDEQYF,TGTGCCAGCTCACTGACAACGGGGGAGGACGAGCAGTACTTC
-,TRBJ2-5,-,TRBV7-8,CASSLGGGRRETQYF,TGTGCCAGCAGCTTAGGGGGAGGCCGCCGCGAGACCCAGTACTTC
once,TRBJ2-3,-,TRBV11-2,CASSLGLTDTQYF,TGTGCCAGCAGCTTGGGGTTGACAGATACGCAGTATTTT
-,TRBJ2-6,TRBD1,TRBV5-6,CASSPDRGLTHSGANVLTF,TGTGCCAGCAGCCCTGACAGGGGATTAACTCACTCTGGGGCCAACGTCCTGACTTTC
-,TRBJ2-7,TRBD1,TRBV5-1,CASGGQGNEQYF,TGCGCCAGCGGCGGACAGGGAAACGAGCAGTACTTC
-,TRBJ1-1,-,TRBV7-9,CASSLSQRAEAFF,TGTGCCAGCAGCTTGTCACAGCGGGCTGAAGCTTTCTTT
-,TRBJ2-3,-,TRBV6-6,CASRPTTETDTQYF,TGTGCCAGCAGGCCGACTACCGAGACAGATACGCAGTATTTT
-,TRBJ1-4,-,TRBV9,CASSPRRGLTNEKLFF,TGTGCCAGCAGCCCCAGGAGGGGACTTACTAATGAAAAACTGTTTTTT
few,TRBJ1-2,-,TRBV4-1,CASSHAAGTEPYSYGYTF,TGCGCCAGCAGCCATGCCGCCGGGACTGAACCTTATTCCTATGGCTACACCTTC
-,TRBJ2-7,TRBD1,TRBV11-2,CASSLGQTGAYEQYF,TGTGCCAGCAGCTTAGGCCAGACAGGGGCCTACGAGCAGTACTTC
-,TRBJ2-7,-,TRBV4-1,CASSQTGTLSSYEQYF,TGCGCCAGCAGCCAAACCGGGACCCTTAGCTCCTACGAGCAGTACTTC
-,TRBJ2-2,-,TRBV2,CASRAGTVNTGELFF,TGTGCCAGCAGGGCCGGGACGGTCAACACCGGGGAGCTGTTTTTT
once,TRBJ1-5,-,TRBV6-4,CASSDSRPGLGNQPQHF,TGTGCCAGCAGTGACTCGAGGCCGGGTCTGGGGAATCAGCCCCAGCATTTT
-,TRBJ2-7,-,TRBV27,CASSLSVGRSYEQYF,TGTGCCAGCAGTTTATCGGTGGGACGATCCTACGAGCAGTACTTC
-,TRBJ2-3,-,TRBV30,CAWGRTATSDTQYF,TGTGCCTGGGGTCGGACAGCAACCTCAGATACGCAGTATTTT
once,TRBJ1-2,-,TRBV27,CASSPGGGGRGYTF,TGTGCCAGCAGCCCTGGAGGGGGTGGGAGGGGCTACACCTTC
-,TRBJ1-3,-,TRBV5-1,CASSLQVLSSGNTIYF,TGCGCCAGCAGCTTGCAGGTACTCAGTTCTGGAAACACCATATATTTT
-,TRBJ1-1,-,TRBV5-6,CASSPTDHPAEAFF,TGTGCCAGCAGCCCTACAGACCACCCGGCTGAAGCTTTCTTT
-,TRBJ1-2,-,TRBV5-1,CASAGRRNYGYTF,TGCGCCAGCGCAGGCAGGCGGAACTATGGCTACACCTTC
-,TRBJ2-7,TRBD1,TRBV18,CASSPTGSSYEQYF,TGTGCCAGCTCACCGACAGGGAGCTCCTACGAGCAGTACTTC
-,TRBJ1-2,-,TRBV28,CASSLRLYGYTF,TGTGCCAGCAGTTTAAGGCTATATGGCTACACCTTC
once,TRBJ1-2,-,TRBV7-8,CASSLNRTPGYTF,TGTGCCAGCAGCTTAAACAGGACTCCTGGCTACACCTTC
-,TRBJ2-7,-,TRBV9,CASSGDYPTDEQYF,TGTGCCAGCAGCGGTGACTACCCCACCGACGAGCAGTACTTC
-,TRBJ2-1,TRBD2,TRBV2,CASTLAGSTYNEQFF,TGTGCCAGCACCTTAGCGGGGTCTACCTACAATGAGCAGTTCTTC